These 11 T cell receptor beta chains share one sample of origin, sequenced in a study of blood T cell repertoires in COVID-19 (dated by TCRdb to between 2020 and 2021). The library relied on the immunoSEQ multiplex PCR assay. This is the immuneACCESS table as TCRdb keeps it, with only in-frame sequences that have V and J called. A part of the clones is gone; compared with another copy, unresolved V genes explain less than half, and the rest is unexplained. This sample comprises more than 250,000 clones, 80% to 90% of them detected only once. Jointly, the top ten make up roughly 5% of the sample. Material for sequencing was PBMCs or T cells enriched from blood (not recorded which). The receptors shown here come from a woman aged 25-40 years who had recovered from COVID-19.

This clone was detected only a few times. The V gene is TRBV19, the J gene TRBJ2-3; 12 positions match TRBD1. The length of the CDR3 is 21 residues. Germline values: CDR1 LNHDA, CDR2 SQIVND (reference sequence). V trimming: 5 bases; J trimming: 0 bases; junction bases outside the gene matches: 18. The CDR3 sequence: CASSQIGYGGQGASSTDTQYF. As DNA, the CDR3 is TGTGCCAGTAGTCAAATAGGATACGGGGGACAGGGGGCTTCTAGCACAGATACGCAGTATTTT. Full variable domain (missing parts from reference TRBV19 and TRBJ2-3): DGGITQSPKYLFRKEGQNVTLSCEQNLNHDAMYWYRQDPGQGLRLIYYSQIVNDFQKGDIAEGYSVSREKKESFPLTVTSAQKNPTAFYLCASSQIGYGGQGASSTDTQYFGPGTRLTVL.

V usage is TRBV7-8 and J usage is TRBJ1-3, with no clear D. This CDR3 has 15 residues. Germline values: CDR1 SGHVS, CDR2 FQNEAQ. With 3 bases removed from V and 0 bases from J, the gap between germline ends came to 9 bases. The CDR3 region has the DNA TGTGCCAGCAGCTTTGAGGGCTACTCTGGAAACACCATATATTTT. This encodes CASSFEGYSGNTIYF.

The V and J genes are TRBV29-1 and TRBJ1-1; a possible D gene is TRBD1 (5 bases). Between the trimmed V and J ends, which lost 4 bases and 6 bases, there was a span of 15 bases. The CDR3 has 13 residues. The germline gives CDR1 SQVTM, CDR2 ANQGSEA. The CDR3 nucleotides read TGCAGCGTTGTACGGCAGGGTATCGCTGAAGCTTTCTTT. This sequence encodes CSVVRQGIAEAFF.

The chain combines TRBV9 with TRBJ2-7; possibly TRBD2 for D (6 bases). Germline-derived CDR1 and CDR2 are SGDLS and YYNGEE. V was clipped by 0 bases and J by 2 bases, with 9 bases between them. The CDR3 loop spans 14 amino acids. The CDR3 region has the DNA TGTGCCAGCAGCGTAGGGACTACTACCTACGAGCAGTACTTC. It codes for CASSVGTTTYEQYF.

The chain is built from TRBV7-9 and TRBJ1-2, with D unclear. V was clipped by 0 bases and J by 6 bases, with 2 bases between them. The CDR3 consists of 11 residues. Per germline, CDR1 SEHNR and CDR2 FQNEAQ (reference sequence). The CDR3 DNA follows: TGTGCCAGCAGCTTAGCCGATGGCTACACCTTC. This sequence encodes CASSLADGYTF.

This clone was detected only a few times. This CDR3 reads CASSAWGQFHEAFF. The DNA for the CDR3 is TGTGCCAGCAGTGCGTGGGGACAGTTTCACGAAGCTTTCTTT. V is TRBV28 and J is TRBJ1-1, with 7 bases fitting TRBD1. Germline loops: CDR1 MDHEN, CDR2 SYDVKM. The CDR3 extends over 14 amino acids. V lost 5 bases to trimming and J lost 8 bases; unmatched junction nucleotides: 11.

V is TRBV7-2 and J is TRBJ1-2; 7 bases are shared with TRBD1. V dropped 1 base and J dropped 5; count of bases not matched to a gene: 13. CDR1 and CDR2 (germline): SGHTA, FQGNSA. The CDR3 totals 17 residues. The CDR3, as DNA: TGTGCCAGCAGCTTAGGGGCGACAGGGTACCCTCTTTATGGCTACACCTTC. This translates into CASSLGATGYPLYGYTF.

This sequence joins TRBV2 and TRBJ2-3; TRBD1 aligns across 8 bases. Trimming cost V 6 bases and J 1 base; bases outside gene matches: 6. This CDR3 region has 15 residues. Germline values: CDR1 SNHLY, CDR2 FYNNEI. The CDR3 here is CASSQDRGGTDTQYF. CDR3 sequence (DNA): TGTGCCAGCAGCCAAGACAGGGGAGGCACAGATACGCAGTATTTT.

J is TRBJ2-5 and V is TRBV24-1; 11 bases align to TRBD2. The trim removed 0 bases at V and 3 bases at J, leaving 5 bases unmatched. The CDR3 runs to 17 residues. In germline, CDR1 is KGHDR, CDR2 SFDVKD. The CDR3 DNA is TGTGCCACCAGTGATTTGAGGGCTAGCGGGGGGAAAGAGACCCAGTACTTC. Translating gives CATSDLRASGGKETQYF.

The chain combines TRBV18 with TRBJ1-6; D not resolved. Germline values: CDR1 KGHSH, CDR2 LQKENI. Trimming removed 3 bases at V and 10 bases at J, with 16 bases between. This CDR3 region has 15 residues. This CDR3 reads CASSPAGEVWSPLHF. The CDR3 region has the DNA TGTGCCAGCTCACCGGCCGGGGAGGTATGGTCACCCCTCCACTTT. Full variable domain (rest looked up from reference TRBV18 and TRBJ1-6): NAGVMQNPRHLVRRRGQEARLRCSPMKGHSHVYWYRQLPEEGLKFMVYLQKENIIDESGMPKERFSAEFPKEGPSILRIQQVVRGDSAAYFCASSPAGEVWSPLHFGNGTRLTVT.

The chain carries TRBV4-2 and TRBJ2-7; possible D gene TRBD1, 6 bases. The V end lost 1 base, the J end lost 4 bases, and 29 bases lay between the germline ends. The length of the CDR3 is 20 residues. Germline CDR1 LGHNA, CDR2 YNFKEQ. CDR3: CASSQGSNEKRTAILYEQYF. DNA of the CDR3: TGTGCCAGCAGCCAAGGGTCAAACGAAAAAAGGACAGCCATCCTATACGAGCAGTACTTC.